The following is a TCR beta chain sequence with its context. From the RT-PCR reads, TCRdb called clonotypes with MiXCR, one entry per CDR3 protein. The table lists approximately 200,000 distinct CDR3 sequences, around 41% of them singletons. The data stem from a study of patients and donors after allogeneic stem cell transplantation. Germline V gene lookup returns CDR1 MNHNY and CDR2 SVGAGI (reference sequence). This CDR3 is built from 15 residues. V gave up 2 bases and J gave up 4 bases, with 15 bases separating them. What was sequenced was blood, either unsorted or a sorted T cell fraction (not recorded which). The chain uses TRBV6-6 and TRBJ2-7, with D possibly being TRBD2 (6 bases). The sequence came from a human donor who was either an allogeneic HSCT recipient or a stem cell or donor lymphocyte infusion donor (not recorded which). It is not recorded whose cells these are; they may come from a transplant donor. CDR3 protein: CASSYGGAGDYEQYF. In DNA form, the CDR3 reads TGTGCCAGCAGTTACGGAGGGGCTGGCGATTACGAGCAGTACTTC.